Listed here are 14 T cell receptor beta chains from one sample, sequenced in a study of breast tumors, draining lymph nodes, adjacent tissues. MiXCR was run by TCRdb on the multiplex PCR reads, yielding one entry per CDR3 protein. The sample contains some 38,000 distinct CDR3 sequences, around a third of which appear only once. The sequenced material came from breast tumor tissue. All receptors come from a female donor with breast cancer. Some clones in this sample may be carry-over from other donors' samples.

This clonotype has a count of ten or more. The gene calls are TRBV12-3 or TRBV12-4 and TRBJ1-2; D may be TRBD1 (5 bases). The CDR3 consists of 13 residues. Trimming left V 4 bases short and J 5 bases short, with 11 bases between. The CDR3 here is CASSSDRVYGYTF. In nucleotides, the CDR3 is TGTGCCAGCAGTTCCGACAGAGTATATGGCTACACCTTC.

The chain joins TRBV20-1 to TRBJ2-7; 8 bases match TRBD1. The CDR3 is made up of 14 amino acids. CDR1 and CDR2 (germline): DFQATT, SNEGSKA (reference sequence). V lost 2 bases and J lost 5; bases outside the gene matches: 8. This CDR3 is CSARPGQGRDEQYF. CDR3 coding DNA: TGCAGTGCTAGACCCGGACAGGGTCGTGACGAGCAGTACTTC.

This clonotype has ten or more counts. The gene calls are TRBV5-4 and TRBJ2-1; 7 bases map to TRBD2. V lost 4 bases and J lost 2; bases outside the gene matches: 6. Germline CDR1 reads SGHNT; CDR2 reads YYREEE (reference sequence). CDR3 size: 15 residues. The CDR3 is CASSSSGQTYNEQFF. DNA of the CDR3: TGTGCCAGCAGCAGTAGCGGGCAGACCTACAATGAGCAGTTCTTC.

The chain has TRBV6-1 and TRBJ2-3; D is unresolved. This CDR3 is 15 amino acids long. The ends were cut back, 5 bases at V and 7 bases at J, with 19 bases in the middle. Per germline, CDR1 MNHNS and CDR2 SASEGT. The CDR3 is CASSSEREYGHTQYF. The CDR3 DNA reads TGTGCCAGCAGTTCTGAGCGAGAATACGGACATACGCAGTATTTT.

The gene calls are TRBV19 and TRBJ2-4; D remains unclear. This CDR3 region has 13 residues. Trimming removed 7 bases at V and 2 bases at J, with 9 bases between. From germline, CDR1 is LNHDA and CDR2 SQIVND (reference sequence). The CDR3, as DNA: TGTGCCAGTACCCCAACAACCAAAAACATTCAGTACTTC. Amino acids: CASTPTTKNIQYF.

At least ten counts were recorded for this clonotype. The chain uses TRBV9 and TRBJ2-2; 7 bases match TRBD1. Germline V CDR1 and CDR2: SGDLS, YYNGEE. V shed 4 bases, J shed 2 bases, and the junction held 5 bases outside the gene matches. The CDR3 is 15 amino acids. Here the CDR3 reads CASSFGQANTGELFF. For the CDR3, the DNA is TGTGCCAGCAGCTTCGGACAGGCTAACACCGGGGAGCTGTTTTTT.

Points on this clonotype: A read error may be the cause here, since a much bigger clone is one base away. The chain is built from TRBV25-1 and TRBJ2-7; tentatively, D is TRBD1 or TRBD2 (6 bases each). The CDR3 has 13 residues. Looked up from germline, CDR1 is MGHDK and CDR2 is SYGVNS. CDR3 sequence reads: CASGEGGGREQYF. CDR3 DNA sequence: TGTGCCAGCGGTGAGGGGGGAGGACGCGAGCAGTACTTC.

This clonotype has a count of ten or more. The chain has TRBV6-5 and TRBJ2-3, with 7 bases matching TRBD2. Unmatched junction bases numbered 9, after V lost 2 bases and J lost 4 bases. The CDR3 is 16 amino acids. Germline CDR1 is MNHEY and CDR2 is SVGAGI. CDR3 bases: TGTGCCAGCAGTTACGGTGCGGGAGATCGGTCAGATACGCAGTATTTT. This translates into CASSYGAGDRSDTQYF.

The rearrangement links TRBV30 to TRBJ2-1; D may be TRBD1 (6 bases). The CDR3 runs to 15 residues. Germline V lookup: CDR1 GTSNPN, CDR2 SVGIG (reference sequence). The germline V and J ends were trimmed by 4 bases and 3 bases, with 16 bases remaining between them. The CDR3 DNA follows: TGTGCCTGGACCCCGACAGGTCCTGTCTACAATGAGCAGTTCTTC. Its translation is CAWTPTGPVYNEQFF.

The rearrangement uses TRBV2 and TRBJ1-2, with D hard to call. Germline CDR1 reads SNHLY; CDR2 reads FYNNEI. There are 12 residues in the CDR3. Trimming took 4 bases from V and 3 from J, leaving 6 bases between them. The CDR3 region is CASSGGDYGYTF. The CDR3 DNA follows: TGTGCCAGCAGTGGCGGGGACTATGGCTACACCTTC.

The genes are TRBV5-4 and TRBJ2-3; 10 bases match TRBD2. The CDR3 has 15 residues. The germline V gene encodes CDR1 SGHNT and CDR2 YYREEE (reference sequence). The J segment lost 1 base and the V segment lost 5 bases, leaving 4 bases of the junction unmatched. CDR3 region: CASSSGTSGTDTQYF. The CDR3 coding sequence is TGTGCCAGCAGTTCCGGGACTAGCGGCACAGATACGCAGTATTTT.

The genes are TRBV28 and TRBJ2-2, with a tentative D call TRBD1 (5 bases). The germline CDR1 and CDR2 sequences are MDHEN and SYDVKM. V lost 6 bases, J lost 5 bases, and 16 bases lay in between. The CDR3 has 15 residues. DNA for the CDR3: TGTGCCAGCAGCGTATACAGGTCCCCGACCGGGGAGCTGTTTTTT. Its protein is CASSVYRSPTGELFF.

This clonotype was recorded many times. The chain combines TRBV20-1 with TRBJ2-1; D is ambiguous. Trimming took 3 bases from V and 0 from J, leaving 9 bases between them. The CDR3 sequence is 14 residues long. Germline V gives CDR1 DFQATT, CDR2 SNEGSKA (reference sequence). CDR3 sequence reads: CSARREYSYNEQFF. The CDR3 DNA reads as TGCAGTGCTAGGAGAGAATACTCCTACAATGAGCAGTTCTTC.

The chain combines TRBV12-3 or TRBV12-4 with TRBJ2-3; 9 bases match TRBD2. The V gene end was trimmed by 3 bases and the J gene end by 4 bases; junction bases not matched to a gene: 2. This CDR3 comprises 14 residues. The CDR3 loop is CASSFSGSADTQYF. Here the CDR3 DNA reads TGTGCCAGCAGTTTTAGCGGGAGCGCAGATACGCAGTATTTT.